The table lists the clone carrying this T cell receptor (beta chain) with many counts. The record originates from a study of T cells in Graves' hyperthyroidism and ophthalmopathy. Researchers took RNA transcripts and amplified the TCR beta CDR3 regions from them. Primed by the HTBI set, a first-round RT-PCR was run on the TCR CDR3. TCRdb reprocessed the multiplex PCR reads via MiXCR and lists one record per CDR3 protein. The repertoire consists of more than 500,000 distinct CDR3 sequences, with about 16% occurring once and the leading ten covering around 32%. The CDR3 runs to 17 residues. The J segment lost 1 base and the V segment lost 4 bases, leaving 9 bases of the junction unmatched. Germline CDR1 and CDR2: SGHRS and YFSETQ.

This TCR came from a woman in her twenties or thirties with Graves' ophthalmopathy. The V and J genes are TRBV5-1 and TRBJ1-1, with 11 positions matching TRBD1. Input material: blood. The CDR3 DNA reads as TGCGCCAGCAGCCCGGGACAGGGGGTCGGGTGGAACACTGAAGCTTTCTTT. This translates into CASSPGQGVGWNTEAFF. Looking up the rest from reference TRBV5-1 and TRBJ1-1 gives the full variable domain: KAGVTQTPRYLIKTRGQQVTLSCSPISGHRSVSWYQQTPGQGLQFLFEYFSETQRNKGNFPGRFSGRQFSNSRSEMNVSTLELGDSALYLCASSPGQGVGWNTEAFFGQGTRLTVV.